The sequence of this TCR beta chain was determined in a study of T-cell memory formation after mild COVID-19. Across the study: Largely, the TCR clusters proved donor specific.

MiXCR, applied by TCRdb to the 5' RACE reads, yields one record per CDR3 protein. The sample comprises 100,000 to 150,000 distinct CDR3 sequences, more than 15% of which are singletons, and 4.5% to 5.5% rests with the top ten. Study-level results: CD4+ bias marked clones expanding day 15 to 37, unlike balanced contracting clones.

About this clonotype: Its target is not known.

The germline V gene has CDR1 LGHNA and CDR2 YSLEER. The ends lost 1 base at V and 4 bases at J; junction bases unmatched: 12. The CDR3 sequence is 18 residues long. The J gene is TRBJ2-3, the V gene TRBV4-3; 9 bases map to TRBD2. The sequence was obtained from a man in his late teens or twenties who had mild COVID-19 (a few samples of this study predate the infection). Cell type and time point are not known. The specimen was PBMCs or a T cell subset sorted from them (not recorded which). The CDR3 spells CASSQVPPGAGGSDTQYF. The CDR3 DNA reads as TGCGCCAGCAGCCAAGTGCCCCCAGGAGCGGGGGGTTCAGATACGCAGTATTTT.